The rows below give T cell receptor beta chains drawn from one sample of a study of CD8+ T cells in alopecia areata. Data came from immunoSEQ multiplex PCR; TCRdb stores just in-frame clones and leaves some out. The table includes about 200,000 clones, more than 45% detected once. The sequencing used CD4+ T cells sorted from blood, collected at week 0. These receptors were taken from a human donor with alopecia areata. CDR3s include the opening cysteine and the closing phenylalanine or tryptophan. D genes are given only for firm matches. The listing skips clone size in some rows; elsewhere it reads once, few, many or a size class.

TRBD1	TRBV5-1	NA	TRBJ1-1	TGCGCCAGCAGCCACCGACAGGGCGGGGGGAACACTGAAGCTTTCTTT	CASSHRQGGGNTEAFF
NA	TRBV5-6	NA	TRBJ1-2	TGTGCCAGCAGCTTGTCTCAATATGGCTACACCTTC	CASSLSQYGYTF
NA	TRBV5-1	NA	TRBJ1-3	TGCGCCAGCAGCTTGGGTGGCGCTCACTCTGGAAACACCATATATTTT	CASSLGGAHSGNTIYF
TRBD1	TRBV30	NA	TRBJ2-2	TGTGCCTGGAGTGGACAGGGGGTCACCGGGGAGCTGTTTTTT	CAWSGQGVTGELFF
TRBD1	TRBV29-1	NA	TRBJ1-1	TGCAGCGTCGAAGGGACAGGACTAGAAGCTTTCTTT	CSVEGTGLEAFF
NA	TRBV6-1	NA	TRBJ2-3	TGTGCCAGCAGTGAAGCGCTCGGGGGGCAAGATACGCAGTATTTT	CASSEALGGQDTQYF
TRBD1	TRBV6-5	NA	TRBJ1-1	TGTGCCAGCAGTTACCAGGACAGGGGGAACACTGAAGCTTTCTTT	CASSYQDRGNTEAFF
NA	TRBV7-2	few	TRBJ1-6	TGTGCCAGCAGCTTCGGGGGCTCCTATAATTCACCCCTCCACTTT	CASSFGGSYNSPLHF
TRBD2	TRBV5-1	few	TRBJ2-1	TGCGCCAGCAGCGAGACTAGCGTGCGATCTAATGAGCAGTTCTTC	CASSETSVRSNEQFF
NA	TRBV7-8	NA	TRBJ2-7	TGTGCCAGCTTTGTGGGGGCACAGGGCACCTCCTACGAGCAGTACTTC	CASFVGAQGTSYEQYF
NA	TRBV9	few	TRBJ2-7	TGTGCCAGCAGCGTAGGACCGGACAAGCCCTACGAGCAGTACTTC	CASSVGPDKPYEQYF
NA	TRBV15	NA	TRBJ2-3	TGTGCCACCAGCAGAGGCGGGCCCCGATCGGGTACGCAGTATTTT	CATSRGGPRSGTQYF
TRBD1	TRBV7-9	once	TRBJ2-2	TGTGGCAGGGGGCAAGAGAACACCGGGGAGCTGTTTTTT	CGRGQENTGELFF
NA	TRBV29-1	NA	TRBJ2-7	TGCAGCGTTGCGGGTCAGGGAATCCACGAGCAGTACTTC	CSVAGQGIHEQYF
TRBD1	TRBV2	NA	TRBJ2-5	TGTGCCAGCAAGGACAGGGGGCAAGAGACCCAGTACTTC	CASKDRGQETQYF
NA	TRBV11-2	NA	TRBJ1-3	TGTGCCAGCACCCCATCCGGGCTGGACACCATATATTTT	CASTPSGLDTIYF